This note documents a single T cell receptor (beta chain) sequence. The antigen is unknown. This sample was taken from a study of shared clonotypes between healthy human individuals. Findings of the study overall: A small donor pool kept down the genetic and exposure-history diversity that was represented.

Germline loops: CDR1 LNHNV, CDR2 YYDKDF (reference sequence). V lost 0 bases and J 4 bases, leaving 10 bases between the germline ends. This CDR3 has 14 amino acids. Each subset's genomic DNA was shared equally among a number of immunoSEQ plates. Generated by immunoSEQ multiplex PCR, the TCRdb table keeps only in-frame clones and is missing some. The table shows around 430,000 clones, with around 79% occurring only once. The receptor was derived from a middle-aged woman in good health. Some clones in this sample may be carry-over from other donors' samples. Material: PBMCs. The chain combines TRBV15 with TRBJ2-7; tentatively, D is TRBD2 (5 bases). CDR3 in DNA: TGTGCCACCAGCAGAGATTTCGGGGAATACGAGCAGTACTTC. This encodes CATSRDFGEYEQYF.